The sequence of this TCR beta chain was determined in a study of T cell responses to AZD1222 COVID-19 vaccine. This CDR3 is 14 amino acids long. Germline V gene lookup returns CDR1 SQVTM and CDR2 ANQGSEA. Trimming took off 4 bases at V and 0 bases at J, with 12 bases between the two ends. Generated by immunoSEQ multiplex PCR, the TCRdb table keeps only in-frame clones and is missing some. The sample has approximately 180,000 clones, roughly nine tenths seen once. The sample here was peripheral blood, taken 28 days after the second dose of the MenACWY control vaccine. The sequence was obtained from an adult who received the MenACWY meningococcal vaccine as a control. V is TRBV29-1 and J is TRBJ1-1, with D uncertain. DNA for the CDR3: TGCAGCGTTGCTACGTCCCCTATGAACACTGAAGCTTTCTTT. Its translation is CSVATSPMNTEAFF.